Below, 13 T cell receptor beta chains from the same sample are listed, as sequenced in a study of blood T cell repertoires in COVID-19. Clones were sequenced by immunoSEQ multiplex PCR, and TCRdb holds only the in-frame ones, with some missing. This sample yields around 210,000 clones, of which roughly 85% are seen a single time; roughly 4.6% belongs to the top ten. Source material: peripheral blood. These receptors all stem from a man aged 45-65 years with COVID-19, enrolled during active disease.

The V gene is TRBV7-2, the J gene TRBJ1-5, with TRBD1 matching over 8 bases. Germline CDR1 and CDR2: SGHTA and FQGNSA. CDR3 length: 15 amino acids. V trimming: 5 bases; J trimming: 1 base; junction bases outside the gene matches: 4. CDR3 protein: CASSRDRTSNQPQHF. CDR3 sequence (DNA): TGTGCCAGCAGCAGGGACAGGACAAGCAATCAGCCCCAGCATTTT.

This chain links TRBV19 with TRBJ1-6, with unresolved D. Per the germline V gene, CDR1 is LNHDA and CDR2 is SQIVND (reference sequence). This CDR3 region has 16 residues. The V and J ends lost 5 bases and 3 bases respectively, with 14 bases between them. In nucleotides, the CDR3 is TGTGCCAGTAGTTACAGAGACGGAAACTATAATTCACCCCTCCACTTT. It yields the protein CASSYRDGNYNSPLHF.

The rearrangement links TRBV2 to TRBJ1-1; maybe TRBD1 (5 bases). Germline CDR1 reads SNHLY; CDR2 reads FYNNEI. The V end was cut by 7 bases, the J end by 1 base, with 10 bases between. The CDR3 covers 13 residues. The DNA for the CDR3 is TGTGCCAGCATGTGGGGCCCGAACACTGAAGCTTTCTTT. Translated: CASMWGPNTEAFF.

This clone was seen more than once but under ten times. This chain links TRBV6-5 with TRBJ1-4; D is uncertain. The CDR3 has 14 residues. Trimming took 6 bases from V and 8 from J, leaving 16 bases between them. From germline, CDR1 is MNHEY and CDR2 SVGAGI. In nucleotides, the CDR3 is TGTGCCAGCAGCCCCCGGGGATTCAAGGAAAAACTGTTTTTT. Its protein is CASSPRGFKEKLFF.

The V and J genes are TRBV3-1 (or the pseudogene TRBV3-2) and TRBJ2-5; TRBD1 aligns across 8 bases. V lost 1 base, J lost 5 bases, and 6 bases stayed unmatched. The CDR3 runs 15 residues. CDR1 is LGHDT and CDR2 is YNNKEL in the germline V gene (reference sequence). The CDR3 here is CASSQADRGWETQYF. In nucleotides, the CDR3 is TGTGCCAGCAGCCAAGCCGACAGGGGATGGGAGACCCAGTACTTC.

The J gene is TRBJ1-2, the V gene TRBV19; D remains unclear. Germline V gene data show CDR1 as LNHDA and CDR2 as SQIVND (reference sequence). This CDR3 region has 14 residues. The ends were cut back, 3 bases at V and 5 bases at J, with 13 bases in the middle. CDR3 amino acids: CASSIQALPYGYTF. The DNA for the CDR3 is TGTGCCAGTAGTATTCAGGCCCTCCCTTATGGCTACACCTTC.

The chain carries TRBV3-1 (or the pseudogene TRBV3-2) and TRBJ2-7, with D tentatively TRBD1 (6 bases). Trimming pared 4 bases from V and 3 bases from J, leaving 13 bases between. The CDR3 covers 14 residues. Per germline, CDR1 LGHDT and CDR2 YNNKEL (reference sequence). CDR3 amino acids: CASSPTRDIYEQYF. The CDR3 coding sequence is TGTGCCAGCAGCCCTACTAGGGACATCTACGAGCAGTACTTC.

This chain joins TRBV7-6 and TRBJ2-2, with D possibly matching TRBD1 (6 bases). The CDR3 totals 15 residues. Trimming stripped 4 bases from V and 3 bases from J, with 12 bases between. Germline loops: CDR1 SGHVS, CDR2 FNYEAQ. In DNA, the CDR3 is TGTGCCAGCAGCTCTACAGGGATGGACACCGGGGAGCTGTTTTTT. Protein sequence: CASSSTGMDTGELFF.

This chain uses TRBV5-1 with TRBJ2-3; D gene ambiguous. The V gene's germline CDR1 is SGHRS and CDR2 YFSETQ. The CDR3 consists of 14 residues. V gave up 4 bases and J gave up 2 bases, with 11 bases separating them. The chain's CDR3 is CASSALTNTDTQYF. The CDR3, as DNA: TGCGCCAGCAGCGCACTAACAAACACAGATACGCAGTATTTT.

This sequence joins TRBV29-1 and TRBJ2-3; tentatively, D is TRBD2 (7 bases). Germline V lookup: CDR1 SQVTM, CDR2 ANQGSEA. Deletions cut 0 bases from V and 0 bases from J, with 16 bases between. CDR3 length: 17 amino acids. The CDR3 reads CSVEDLVRGASTDTQYF. DNA for the CDR3: TGCAGCGTTGAAGATCTTGTACGGGGGGCTAGCACAGATACGCAGTATTTT.

This sequence joins TRBV5-3 and TRBJ1-5; 7 bases match TRBD1. TRBV5-3 is an ORF, and what it does is uncertain. V shed 4 bases, J shed 4 bases, and the junction held 11 bases outside the gene matches. The CDR3 has 16 amino acids. Here the CDR3 reads CARSPDRVAKNQPQHF. The CDR3 coding sequence is TGTGCCAGAAGCCCCGACAGGGTTGCTAAAAATCAGCCCCAGCATTTT.

The chain joins TRBV7-9 to TRBJ2-3; TRBD1 might be the D (6 bases). CDR1 and CDR2 from the germline V gene are SEHNR and FQNEAQ (reference sequence). V dropped 3 bases and J dropped 5 bases, with 15 bases sitting between them. This CDR3 has 15 amino acids. CDR3 loop: CASSLGAIDRDTQYF. For the CDR3, the DNA is TGTGCCAGCAGCTTGGGGGCAATCGATCGAGATACGCAGTATTTT.

This chain connects TRBV5-4 to TRBJ2-1; 13 bases are shared with TRBD2. The germline V gene has CDR1 SGHNT and CDR2 YYREEE (reference sequence). This CDR3 has 17 amino acids. Losses at the gene ends were 3 bases for V and 9 bases for J; bases not matched to a gene: 12. CDR3 sequence reads: CASSWGTSGAPLGEQFF. The DNA of the CDR3 is TGTGCCAGCAGCTGGGGGACTAGCGGGGCCCCCCTTGGTGAGCAGTTCTTC.